This T cell receptor beta chain was obtained from a study of beta chain features in type 1 diabetes. Turning to the study itself: Healthy donors and patients had similar age, gender and cell yields. Across every sample, around 98 million sorted cells were examined in total.

By way of CD45RO/CCR7/CD25/CD127/CD95/CD27, the CD4+ regulatory, stem cell-like memory, central memory and naive cells were sorted. Germline values: CDR1 SGHDN, CDR2 FVKESK. Trimming removed 1 base at V and 7 bases at J, with 10 bases between. CDR3 length: 13 residues. Worth noting for this clone: What it binds is unknown.

Study findings and constraints: At VDJ recombination sites, type 1 diabetes patients had fewer insertions and more deleted nucleotides. Patients with Type 1 diabetes showed moderately but significantly shorter TCRB CDR3s in all four CD4+ subsets.

Every bit of the isolated RNA underwent reverse transcription, so sequencing read expressed TCRB transcripts. Profiling relied on immunoSEQ multiplex PCR, and the TCRdb table lists in-frame clones only, not all of them. The sample includes 100,000 to 150,000 clones, approximately 15% seen only once; the top ten take roughly 2.6%. The V and J genes are TRBV14 and TRBJ1-2; D is undetermined. The TCR originated in a man in his late teens or twenties with type 1 diabetes. The specimen was central memory CD4+ T cells from blood. The CDR3 sequence is CASSQVLVGGYTF. CDR3 in DNA: TGTGCCAGCAGCCAAGTGTTGGTAGGTGGCTACACCTTC. The whole variable domain, filled in from reference TRBV14 and TRBJ1-2, reads EAGVTQFPSHSVIEKGQTVTLRCDPISGHDNLYWYRRVMGKEIKFLLHFVKESKQDESGMPNNRFLAERTGGTYSTLKVQPAELEDSGVYFCASSQVLVGGYTFGSGTRLTVV.